This T cell receptor (beta chain) comes out of a study of CD8+CD57+ T cells in acquired aplastic anemia. Study background: Sorted cells (CD4+ and CD8+) yielded DNA amounts that averaged approximately 2.9 ug.

An expansion of CD8+CD57+ cells by flow cytometry had been shown in patients chosen for sequencing. A severe acquired aplastic anemia diagnosis applied to all patients. Overall study findings and caveats: Patients and controls shared under 35 CD8+ CDR3 sequences, highly expressed in patients. Significant differences in CD8+ Simpson's diversity were not observed between patients and controls.

Germline V lookup: CDR1 SGHRS, CDR2 YFSETQ. The CDR3 contains 16 residues. Genomic DNA acted as the template from which TCR beta VDJ combination and CDR3 sequence profiling were carried out. Each CDR3 protein is one row after TCRdb ran MiXCR on the reads. The sample holds about 200,000 distinct CDR3 sequences, approximately 60% seen once. With regard to this clonotype: The antigen is not known. A read error may account for a junction end that differs from germline.

The clonotype comes from a human donor with aplastic anemia. The rearrangement links TRBV5-1 to TRBJ2-3, with 7 bases aligning to TRBD1. The sample was sorted CD4+, CD8+, or CD8+CD57+ T cells (not recorded which) from PBMCs. This CDR3 is CASSLSPTGIRHTQYF. The CDR3, as DNA: TGTGCCAGCAGCTTGTCGCCGACAGGGATTCGCCATACGCAGTATTTT.